This is a list of T cell receptor beta chains from one sample in a study of CD8+ T cells in alopecia areata. Data came from immunoSEQ multiplex PCR; TCRdb stores just in-frame clones and leaves some out. The table includes fewer than 250,000 clones, approximately 45% detected once. The sequencing used CD4+ T cells sorted from blood, collected at approximately week 36, from a patient treated with tofacitinib. The receptors come from a human donor with alopecia areata. Each CDR3 is given without its conserved first and last residue.

j_gene: TRBJ2-7
len: 13
v_gene: TRBV14
CDR3aa: ASSRIRTGMHEQY

j_gene: TRBJ2-3
len: 12
v_gene: TRBV28
CDR3aa: ANHRIGGSDTQY

j_gene: TRBJ2-7
len: 11
v_gene: TRBV7-2
CDR3aa: ASGRDRRTEQY

j_gene: TRBJ2-2
len: 16
v_gene: TRBV7-2
CDR3aa: ASSLLIQGLAAGGELF

j_gene: TRBJ2-5
len: 13
v_gene: TRBV28
CDR3aa: ASSPSLWGGETQY

j_gene: TRBJ2-7
len: 11
v_gene: TRBV11-2
CDR3aa: ASSLTGIHEQY

j_gene: TRBJ1-2
len: 13
v_gene: TRBV29-1
CDR3aa: SVFGPNLANYGYT

j_gene: TRBJ1-3
len: 17
v_gene: TRBV7-2
CDR3aa: ASTLPWDGRRDSGNTIY

j_gene: TRBJ2-1
len: 14
v_gene: TRBV14
CDR3aa: ASSQDRSGRGVEQF

j_gene: TRBJ2-5
len: 14
v_gene: TRBV5-6
CDR3aa: ASSLLGQGALETQY

j_gene: TRBJ2-5
len: 13
v_gene: TRBV29-1
CDR3aa: SVVPGLTMGETQY

j_gene: TRBJ1-5
len: 11
v_gene: TRBV28
CDR3aa: ASAGQGPQPQH

j_gene: TRBJ2-4
len: 15
v_gene: TRBV28
CDR3aa: ASSFSILGTGGFIQY

j_gene: TRBJ2-1
len: 12
v_gene: TRBV9
CDR3aa: ASSPRSSYNEQF

j_gene: TRBJ2-3
len: 11
v_gene: TRBV11-1
CDR3aa: ASSLRSPGTQY

j_gene: TRBJ1-1
len: 14
v_gene: TRBV14
CDR3aa: ASSQRPGTVNTEAF

j_gene: TRBJ2-1
len: 14
v_gene: TRBV7-2
CDR3aa: ASSLKTGSSYNEQF

j_gene: TRBJ1-2
len: 7
v_gene: TRBV29-1
CDR3aa: SVAGGYT

j_gene: TRBJ2-3
len: 12
v_gene: TRBV28
CDR3aa: ASTAGGGTDTQY

j_gene: TRBJ2-5
len: 12
v_gene: TRBV15
CDR3aa: ATSRGASAETQY

j_gene: TRBJ2-6
len: 15
v_gene: TRBV2
CDR3aa: ASNPGQGAFGANVLT

j_gene: TRBJ2-5
len: 12
v_gene: TRBV30
CDR3aa: AWISSGIQETQY

j_gene: TRBJ2-3
len: 15
v_gene: TRBV9
CDR3aa: ASSVGWLAASTDTQY

j_gene: TRBJ1-4
len: 12
v_gene: TRBV29-1
CDR3aa: SARTGLSNEKLF

j_gene: TRBJ2-5
len: 12
v_gene: TRBV4-1
CDR3aa: ASSRGDVQETQY

j_gene: TRBJ2-2
len: 9
v_gene: TRBV2
CDR3aa: ASTASGELF

j_gene: TRBJ2-2
len: 12
v_gene: TRBV6-5
CDR3aa: ASSQSPRNGELF

j_gene: TRBJ1-2
len: 13
v_gene: TRBV30
CDR3aa: AWSHTRRRGVGYT

j_gene: TRBJ1-2
len: 16
v_gene: TRBV7-9
CDR3aa: ASSLVFSGGRSAYGYT

j_gene: TRBJ1-2
len: 12
v_gene: TRBV4-3
CDR3aa: ASSDRTGGGGYT

j_gene: TRBJ1-5
len: 11
v_gene: TRBV2
CDR3aa: ASSDWENQPQH

j_gene: TRBJ2-1
len: 11
v_gene: TRBV5-1
CDR3aa: ASSLWEGTEQF

j_gene: TRBJ2-3
len: 13
v_gene: TRBV6-5
CDR3aa: ASSYAGTSTDTQY

j_gene: TRBJ2-7
len: 12
v_gene: TRBV30
CDR3aa: AWSRVSSTYEQY

j_gene: TRBJ2-3
len: 13
v_gene: TRBV6-5
CDR3aa: ASSRLAGHTDTQY

j_gene: TRBJ2-7
len: 9
v_gene: TRBV29-1
CDR3aa: SAGTDREQY

j_gene: TRBJ2-7
len: 10
v_gene: TRBV29-1
CDR3aa: SVGQRSYEQY